The TCR beta chain described here comes from a study of identical twins. CDR1 SGHVS and CDR2 FNYEAQ come from the germline V gene. The CDR3 runs 15 residues. Between the trimmed V and J ends, which lost 1 base and 1 base, there was a span of 10 bases. TCRdb reprocessed the 5' RACE reads via MiXCR and lists one record per CDR3 protein. The table includes approximately 220,000 distinct CDR3 sequences, 7.5% detected once. This clonotype was counted ten times or more. A further study also used this sample, focusing on yellow fever vaccine responses in identical twins.

This sequence originates from a woman aged 18-35 years in good health. The specimen sequenced was CD8+ T cells sorted from blood. The V and J genes are TRBV7-6 and TRBJ1-1; a possible D gene is TRBD1 (5 bases). The chain's CDR3 is CASSLGRGGNTEAFF. The CDR3 region has the DNA TGTGCCAGCAGCTTAGGGCGGGGGGGGAACACTGAAGCTTTCTTT.